The next 9 T cell receptor beta chains were all read from a single sample in a study of T-cell reconstitution after alpha-beta-depleted transplantation in children. A TCRbeta library incorporating unique molecular identifiers was prepared. TCRdb called the PCR reads again in MiXCR, with one record for every CDR3 protein. The sample comprises 200,000 to 300,000 distinct CDR3 sequences, around 12% of which are singletons, and approximately 2.4% rests with the top ten. Sequences were derived from PBMCs from the stem cell graft donor, sampled from the stem cell graft. The receptors were gathered from a human donor who donated a stem cell graft to a child with acute lymphoblastic leukemia.

This clonotype showed up many times. The rearrangement joins TRBV20-1 to TRBJ2-7, with D possibly TRBD1 on 5 matching bases. Germline V gene data show CDR1 as DFQATT and CDR2 as SNEGSKA (reference sequence). The V end lost 3 bases, the J end lost 5 bases, and 17 bases lay between the germline ends. The CDR3 is 14 amino acids. CDR3 in DNA: TGCAGTGCTAGGCAGGGTAATCTCCCTAACGAGCAGTACTTC. Translating gives CSARQGNLPNEQYF.

The table lists this clonotype with many counts. The V and J genes are TRBV5-1 and TRBJ1-1, with D perhaps matching TRBD1 (6 bases). CDR3 length: 13 amino acids. CDR1 is SGHRS and CDR2 is YFSETQ in the germline V gene. V was cut by 2 bases and J by 3 bases, with 8 bases left in between. The CDR3 here is CASSLRGHTEAFF. The CDR3 DNA reads TGCGCCAGCAGCTTACGGGGGCACACTGAAGCTTTCTTT. Combining the CDR3 with reference TRBV5-1 and TRBJ1-1 gives the whole variable domain KAGVTQTPRYLIKTRGQQVTLSCSPISGHRSVSWYQQTPGQGLQFLFEYFSETQRNKGNFPGRFSGRQFSNSRSEMNVSTLELGDSALYLCASSLRGHTEAFFGQGTRLTVV.

There are a few counts of this clonotype. The chain is built from TRBV20-1 and TRBJ2-4; D might be TRBD2 (6 bases). The CDR3 loop spans 16 amino acids. The germline V and J ends were trimmed by 6 bases and 0 bases, with 18 bases remaining between them. Germline V gene lookup returns CDR1 DFQATT and CDR2 SNEGSKA (reference sequence). The CDR3 loop reads CSARSDYKLAKNIQYF. The CDR3 DNA reads as TGCAGTGCCCGCTCGGACTACAAACTAGCCAAAAACATTCAGTACTTC.

Points on this clonotype: Just one base apart from a much larger clone, this may be a read error. The genes are TRBV7-2 and TRBJ2-3; 8 bases match TRBD2. The CDR3 totals 15 residues. The V gene end was trimmed by 8 bases and the J gene end by 0 bases; junction bases not matched to a gene: 7. Germline V lookup: CDR1 SGHTA, CDR2 FQGNSA. The CDR3 sequence is CASPSGSGSTDTQYF. CDR3 nucleotide sequence: TGTGCCAGCCCGAGCGGGAGTGGTAGCACAGATACGCAGTATTTT. Together with reference TRBV7-2 and TRBJ2-3, the CDR3 gives the full variable domain: GAGVSQSPSNKVTEKGKDVELRCDPISGHTALYWYRQSLGQGLEFLIYFQGNSAPDKSGLPSDRFSAERTGGSVSTLTIQRTQQEDSAVYLCASPSGSGSTDTQYFGPGTRLTVL.

J is TRBJ1-6 and V is TRBV5-4, with a weak D call TRBD1 (5 bases). The germline CDR1 and CDR2 sequences are SGHNT and YYREEE (reference sequence). The CDR3 is made up of 16 amino acids. The V end lost 7 bases, the J end lost 2 bases, and 16 bases lay between the germline ends. DNA for the CDR3: TGTGCCAGCGGCCTGGGGGGAGAACCCTATAATTCACCCCTCCACTTT. Translation gives CASGLGGEPYNSPLHF.

This clonotype was recorded at least ten times. The DNA for the CDR3 is TGTGCCAGCAGTACTAACACCGGGGAGCTGTTTTTT. Residues: CASSTNTGELFF. V is TRBV12-3 or TRBV12-4 and J is TRBJ2-2; unclear D gene. The CDR3 has 12 amino acids. The V gene lost 5 bases and the J gene lost 2 bases, with 3 bases spanning the gap.

This CDR3 is CAWRRGEVRYNEQFF. For the CDR3, the DNA is TGTGCCTGGAGACGGGGAGAAGTCCGGTACAATGAGCAGTTCTTC. V gene TRBV30 combines with J gene TRBJ2-1; D perhaps matches TRBD2 (5 bases). V lost 3 bases, J lost 4 bases, and 16 bases lay in between. The CDR3 runs to 15 residues. Germline V gene lookup returns CDR1 GTSNPN and CDR2 SVGIG (reference sequence).

This clonotype was seen more than once but under ten times. The chain carries TRBV20-1 and TRBJ1-2; the D is unclear. CDR1 and CDR2 (germline): DFQATT, SNEGSKA (reference sequence). The CDR3 totals 12 residues. The V gene lost 3 bases and the J gene lost 0 bases, with 5 bases spanning the gap. The CDR3: CSARQTNYGYTF. For the CDR3, the DNA is TGCAGTGCTAGGCAGACTAACTATGGCTACACCTTC.

This clonotype appeared many times. The chain uses TRBV12-3 or TRBV12-4 and TRBJ1-1; D is undetermined. V was trimmed by 6 bases and J by 0 bases, leaving 8 bases between them. This CDR3 region has 13 residues. The DNA for the CDR3 is TGTGCCAGCAGCTCACTCTTGAACACTGAAGCTTTCTTT. Translating gives CASSSLLNTEAFF.